A selection of T cell receptor beta chains follows, all from one sample in a study of blood T cell repertoires in COVID-19. Clones were sequenced by immunoSEQ multiplex PCR, and TCRdb holds only the in-frame ones, with some missing. The table records some 69,000 clones, roughly 91% of them present only once. The sequencing input was peripheral blood. These receptors were obtained from a man aged 50-59 years with COVID-19, enrolled during active disease. The CDR3 runs from the conserved cysteine through the conserved F or W. The order of the fields is D gene, V gene, J gene, clone size, CDR3 length, CDR3 protein, CDR3 DNA. The D gene is left open where the match is weak. Clone size is shown for a subset of rows, as once, few, many or a class of expanded clone.

>TRBD1|TRBV9|TRBJ2-1|NA|16
CASSLFLGTGGNEQFF
TGTGCCAGCAGCTTATTCCTCGGGACAGGGGGAAATGAGCAGTTCTTC
>NA|TRBV4-1|TRBJ1-3|NA|15
CASSPGIYWGKTIYF
TGCGCCAGCAGCCCGGGGATTTACTGGGGAAAAACCATATATTTT
>NA|TRBV4-2|TRBJ2-1|NA|16
CASSRGMVAEANEQFF
TGTGCCAGCAGCCGTGGGATGGTAGCGGAAGCTAATGAGCAGTTCTTC
>TRBD2|TRBV5-1|TRBJ2-2|NA|16
CASSFSSGSGTGELFF
TGCGCCAGCAGCTTCAGTAGCGGGAGTGGGACCGGGGAGCTGTTTTTT
>TRBD1|TRBV4-2|TRBJ2-7|NA|14
CASSPSRTGNEQYF
TGTGCCAGCAGCCCGAGCAGGACAGGGAACGAGCAGTACTTC
>TRBD1|TRBV4-1|TRBJ1-2|NA|17
CASSPRTGPVQNYGYTF
TGCGCCAGCAGCCCTCGGACAGGTCCCGTTCAAAACTATGGCTACACCTTC
>TRBD1|TRBV7-2|TRBJ2-2|NA|15
CASSMGGRGPGELFF
TGTGCCAGCAGCATGGGGGGCAGGGGGCCAGGGGAGCTGTTTTTT
>NA|TRBV5-1|TRBJ1-3|once|16
CASSLTGGSSGNTIYF
TGCGCCAGCAGCTTGACAGGCGGGAGCTCTGGAAACACCATATATTTT
>NA|TRBV19|TRBJ2-7|NA|17
CASSIRYRASLPVQEYF
TGTGCCAGTAGTATCCGCTACAGGGCGTCCTTGCCGGTCCAGGAGTACTTC
>NA|TRBV27|TRBJ2-1|NA|14
CASSFAGLRNEQFF
TGTGCCAGCAGTTTCGCGGGACTGCGCAATGAGCAGTTCTTC
>TRBD2|TRBV7-3|TRBJ2-3|NA|18
CASSFLAGGPVGTDTQYF
TGTGCCAGCAGTTTTCTAGCGGGAGGGCCCGTGGGCACAGATACGCAGTATTTT
>TRBD1|TRBV14|TRBJ1-2|few|15
CASSQGDSRNYGYTF
TGTGCCAGCAGCCAAGGGGACAGTCGTAACTATGGCTACACCTTC
>TRBD1|TRBV4-2|TRBJ2-3|NA|18
CASSQFYRGGTHTDTQYF
TGTGCCAGCAGCCAATTCTACAGGGGTGGAACCCACACAGATACGCAGTATTTT
>TRBD1|TRBV30|TRBJ2-2|NA|12
CASQGATGELFF
TGTGCCTCACAGGGGGCCACCGGGGAGCTGTTTTTT
>NA|TRBV7-9|TRBJ1-1|NA|11
CAGTANTEAFF
TGTGCCGGCACAGCCAACACTGAAGCTTTCTTT
>NA|TRBV7-7|TRBJ2-2|once|12
CAGRRHTGELFF
TGTGCCGGGAGGAGGCACACCGGGGAGCTGTTTTTT
>TRBD2|TRBV11-3|TRBJ2-5|NA|13
CASSPGEGGTQYF
TGTGCCAGCAGCCCGGGGGAGGGCGGGACCCAGTACTTC
>TRBD2|TRBV5-6|TRBJ2-3|few|18
CASSFLGVTSGRGDTQYF
TGTGCCAGCAGCTTTCTTGGGGTGACTAGCGGGAGAGGGGATACGCAGTATTTT
>TRBD1|TRBV7-9|TRBJ1-1|once|16
CASSQGLRQGKTEAFF
TGTGCCAGCAGCCAAGGCCTCAGACAGGGAAAGACTGAAGCTTTCTTT
>TRBD1|TRBV6-1|TRBJ1-3|once|15
CASTDGTGERNTIYF
TGTGCCAGCACCGACGGGACAGGGGAGAGAAACACCATATATTTT
>TRBD2|TRBV9|TRBJ2-7|once|17
CASSAGLAGQGSYEQYF
TGTGCCAGCAGCGCAGGACTAGCGGGACAAGGCTCCTACGAGCAGTACTTC
>TRBD2|TRBV28|TRBJ2-7|NA|18
CASSLGLAVKWGTYEQYF
TGTGCCAGCAGTTTAGGGCTAGCGGTCAAGTGGGGCACCTACGAGCAGTACTTC
>TRBD2|TRBV6-5|TRBJ2-1|NA|15
CASSYSVAGGNEQFF
TGTGCCAGCAGTTACTCGGTCGCGGGAGGGAATGAGCAGTTCTTC
>NA|TRBV9|TRBJ2-7|NA|14
CASSSQLDSYEQYF
TGTGCCAGCAGCTCCCAATTAGACAGCTACGAGCAGTACTTC
>TRBD1|TRBV7-9|TRBJ1-1|NA|15
CASSSTTGGNTEAFF
TGTGCCAGCAGCTCGACGACAGGGGGGAACACTGAAGCTTTCTTT
>TRBD2|TRBV11-2|TRBJ2-3|NA|17
CASSAWTSAASTDTQYF
TGTGCCAGCAGCGCCTGGACTAGCGCAGCTAGCACAGATACGCAGTATTTT
>TRBD2|TRBV5-1|TRBJ2-1|NA|14
CASSIGGRGSEQFF
TGCGCCAGCAGCATAGGCGGGAGGGGGAGTGAGCAGTTCTTC
>NA|TRBV5-1|TRBJ2-5|NA|15
CASSRAGVRPPTQYF
TGCGCCAGCAGCCGGGCAGGGGTCCGGCCGCCGACCCAGTACTTC
>NA|TRBV5-1|TRBJ2-1|NA|14
CASSLAVSPNEQFF
TGCGCCAGCAGCTTGGCCGTGAGCCCGAATGAGCAGTTCTTC
>TRBD1|TRBV19|TRBJ1-2|once|19
CASSSPYMGTGGANYGYTF
TGTGCCAGTAGCTCCCCTTATATGGGGACAGGGGGAGCTAACTATGGCTACACCTTC
>NA|TRBV28|TRBJ1-3|few|15
CASYRDYPSGNTIYF
TGTGCCAGCTACCGGGACTACCCCTCTGGAAACACCATATATTTT
>TRBD1|TRBV7-2|TRBJ1-2|NA|16
CASSASRQGARNGYTF
TGTGCCAGCAGCGCTTCCCGACAGGGGGCGCGAAATGGCTACACCTTC
>TRBD2|TRBV6-4|TRBJ2-2|NA|14
CASSELAASGELFF
TGTGCCAGCAGTGAACTAGCGGCGTCCGGGGAGCTGTTTTTT
>NA|TRBV4-2|TRBJ1-3|NA|16
CASSPRQEFSGNTIYF
TGTGCCAGCAGCCCTCGACAGGAGTTCTCTGGAAACACCATATATTTT
>TRBD1|TRBV24-1|TRBJ2-5|NA|18
CATSDLNGDRGLGETQYF
TGTGCCACCAGTGATTTGAATGGGGACAGGGGCCTAGGAGAGACCCAGTACTTC
>TRBD2|TRBV5-5|TRBJ2-1|NA|15
CASTIAGGSYNEQFF
TGTGCCAGCACCATAGCGGGAGGATCCTACAATGAGCAGTTCTTC
>NA|TRBV5-1|TRBJ2-7|NA|14
CASSFVAGAQEQYF
TGCGCCAGCAGCTTTGTGGCAGGGGCTCAGGAGCAGTACTTC
>NA|TRBV7-9|TRBJ2-5|NA|14
CASSLRGSQETQYF
TGTGCCAGCAGCCTACGGGGGTCCCAAGAGACCCAGTACTTC
>TRBD1|TRBV5-1|TRBJ2-2|NA|15
CASSSGTGVVGELFF
TGCGCCAGCAGTTCCGGGACAGGGGTTGTCGGGGAGCTGTTTTTT
>TRBD1|TRBV7-8|TRBJ1-3|NA|14
CASSLDRTLAAIYF
TGTGCCAGCAGCCTGGACAGGACTTTAGCGGCCATATATTTT
>TRBD1|TRBV15|TRBJ2-3|NA|16
CATSSRRDRVRDTQYF
TGTGCCACCAGCAGTCGCCGGGACAGGGTGAGAGATACGCAGTATTTT
>NA|TRBV6-5|TRBJ1-4|NA|14
CASSSQVLNEKLFF
TGTGCCAGCAGTTCCCAGGTCTTGAATGAAAAACTGTTTTTT
>NA|TRBV7-9|TRBJ2-2|NA|19
CASSSSGWRRGFNTGELFF
TGTGCCAGCAGCTCCTCCGGCTGGAGGCGGGGCTTTAACACCGGGGAGCTGTTTTTT
>TRBD1|TRBV5-6|TRBJ2-2|NA|18
CASSFLPGTGWDTGELFF
TGTGCCAGCAGCTTCCTACCCGGGACAGGGTGGGACACCGGGGAGCTGTTTTTT
>NA|TRBV7-2|TRBJ2-6|once|19
CASSLHSVATRTGANVLTF
TGTGCCAGCAGCTTACATTCGGTAGCGACAAGAACTGGGGCCAACGTCCTGACTTTC
>TRBD2|TRBV18|TRBJ2-7|NA|14
CASSPSSGSYEQYF
TGTGCCAGCTCACCGTCTAGCGGGAGCTACGAGCAGTACTTC
>TRBD2|TRBV9|TRBJ2-1|NA|20
CASSVVPGTSGSGRYNEQFF
TGTGCCAGCAGCGTAGTCCCGGGGACTAGCGGGAGTGGCCGATACAATGAGCAGTTCTTC
>NA|TRBV5-4|TRBJ1-2|NA|17
CASSLGQGMVASYGYTF
TGTGCCAGCAGCTTGGGGCAGGGGATGGTAGCCAGCTATGGCTACACCTTC
>NA|TRBV24-1|TRBJ2-1|NA|15
CATSDPRTSGNEQFF
TGTGCCACCAGTGATCCCCGGACCAGCGGCAATGAGCAGTTCTTC
>NA|TRBV19|TRBJ1-3|NA|13
CASTTLLGNTIYF
TGTGCCAGCACGACTCTCCTCGGAAACACCATATATTTT
>TRBD1|TRBV19|TRBJ2-7|NA|14
CASRHTGGRNEQYF
TGTGCCAGTAGGCACACAGGGGGCCGCAACGAGCAGTACTTC
>TRBD2|TRBV19|TRBJ2-1|NA|15
CASRVAGGKVGEQFF
TGTGCCAGTAGGGTAGCGGGAGGGAAGGTGGGTGAGCAGTTCTTC
>TRBD1|TRBV5-5|TRBJ2-3|few|14
CASSSYRGTDTQYF
TGTGCCAGCAGCTCGTACAGGGGTACAGATACGCAGTATTTT
>TRBD1|TRBV5-6|TRBJ2-2|NA|14
CASSLAGGSGELFF
TGTGCCAGCAGCTTGGCAGGGGGCTCCGGGGAGCTGTTTTTT
>TRBD2|TRBV10-3|TRBJ2-3|NA|19
CAISGLAGGNWGSTDTQYF
TGTGCCATCAGTGGACTAGCGGGAGGAAATTGGGGTAGCACAGATACGCAGTATTTT
>TRBD2|TRBV30|TRBJ2-7|NA|14
CAWGRLAGGYEQYF
TGTGCCTGGGGGAGACTAGCGGGGGGCTACGAGCAGTACTTC
>NA|TRBV28|TRBJ2-5|NA|17
CASSHKGVTAGWETQYF
TGTGCCAGCAGTCATAAAGGGGTTACCGCGGGATGGGAGACCCAGTACTTC
>TRBD2|TRBV5-1|TRBJ2-7|NA|15
CASSLVPAGEVEQYF
TGCGCCAGCAGCTTGGTTCCAGCGGGAGAGGTCGAGCAGTACTTC
>NA|TRBV7-9|TRBJ2-6|NA|14
CASSYNSGANVLTF
TGTGCCAGCAGCTACAACTCTGGGGCCAACGTCCTGACTTTC